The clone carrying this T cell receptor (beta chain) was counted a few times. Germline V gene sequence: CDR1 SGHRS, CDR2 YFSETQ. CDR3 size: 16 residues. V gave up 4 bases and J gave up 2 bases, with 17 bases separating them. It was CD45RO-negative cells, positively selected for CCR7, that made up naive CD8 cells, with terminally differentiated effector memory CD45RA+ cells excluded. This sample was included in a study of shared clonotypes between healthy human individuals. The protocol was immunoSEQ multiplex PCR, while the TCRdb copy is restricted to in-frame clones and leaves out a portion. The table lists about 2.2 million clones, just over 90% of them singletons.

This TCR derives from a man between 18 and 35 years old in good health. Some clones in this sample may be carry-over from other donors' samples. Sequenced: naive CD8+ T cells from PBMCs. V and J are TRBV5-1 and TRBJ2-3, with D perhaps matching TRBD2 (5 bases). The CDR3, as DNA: TGCGCCAGCAGCGAGCTTGGTGGAGGCCTCACAGATACGCAGTATTTT. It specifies CASSELGGGLTDTQYF.